Here is one T cell receptor beta chain with its context. The sample originates from a study of control samples from healthy donors and cancer patients. Some clones are missing from TCRdb's copy, which holds only in-frame ones; the method was immunoSEQ multiplex PCR. The sample has approximately 110,000 clones, 80% to 95% seen once. This CDR3 region has 12 residues. Germline CDR1 reads SGDLS; CDR2 reads YYNGEE. V dropped 4 bases and J dropped 0 bases, with 3 bases sitting between them. V is TRBV9 and J is TRBJ2-3, with D hard to call. This clonotype was obtained from a woman between 18 and 29 years old in good health. The sequenced sample was blood. The DNA for the CDR3 is TGTGCCAGCAGCATCAGCACAGATACGCAGTATTTT. It yields the protein CASSISTDTQYF. Based on the CDR3 plus reference TRBV9 and TRBJ2-3, the full variable domain is DSGVTQTPKHLITATGQRVTLRCSPRSGDLSVYWYQQSLDQGLQFLIQYYNGEERAKGNILERFSAQQFPDLHSELNLSSLELGDSALYFCASSISTDTQYFGPGTRLTVL.